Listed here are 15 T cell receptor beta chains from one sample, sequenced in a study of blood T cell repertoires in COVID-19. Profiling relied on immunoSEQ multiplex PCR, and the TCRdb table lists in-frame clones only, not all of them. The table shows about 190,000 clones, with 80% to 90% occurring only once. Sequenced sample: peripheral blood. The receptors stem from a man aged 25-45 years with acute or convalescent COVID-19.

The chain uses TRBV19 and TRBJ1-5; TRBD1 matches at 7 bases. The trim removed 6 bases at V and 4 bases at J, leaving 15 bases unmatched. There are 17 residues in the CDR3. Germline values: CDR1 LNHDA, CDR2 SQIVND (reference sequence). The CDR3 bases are TGTGCCAGTAGCCTTAAACAACGGGCAGGGGGGAATCAGCCCCAGCATTTT. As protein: CASSLKQRAGGNQPQHF.

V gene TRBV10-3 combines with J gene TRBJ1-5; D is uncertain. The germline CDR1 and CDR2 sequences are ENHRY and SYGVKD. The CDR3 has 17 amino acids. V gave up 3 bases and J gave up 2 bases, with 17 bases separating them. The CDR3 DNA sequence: TGTGCCATCAGTGAAAACCGGGATCCCGGGGGCAATCAGCCCCAGCATTTT. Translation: CAISENRDPGGNQPQHF.

The CDR3 coding sequence is TGTGCCAGCAGTGGAGGGACAGGGGTTTATGACGAAAAACTGTTTTTT. It encodes CASSGGTGVYDEKLFF. V is TRBV6-1 and J is TRBJ1-4; TRBD1 matches at 10 bases. Germline CDR1 and CDR2: MNHNS and SASEGT. The trim removed 4 bases at V and 8 bases at J, leaving 10 bases unmatched. CDR3 length equals 16 residues.

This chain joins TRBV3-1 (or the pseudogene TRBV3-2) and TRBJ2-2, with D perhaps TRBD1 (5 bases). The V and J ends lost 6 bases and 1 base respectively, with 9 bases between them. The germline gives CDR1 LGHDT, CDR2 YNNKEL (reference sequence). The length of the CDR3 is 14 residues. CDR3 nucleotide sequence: TGTGCCAGCAGGGTACAGGTGAACACCGGGGAGCTGTTTTTT. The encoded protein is CASRVQVNTGELFF.

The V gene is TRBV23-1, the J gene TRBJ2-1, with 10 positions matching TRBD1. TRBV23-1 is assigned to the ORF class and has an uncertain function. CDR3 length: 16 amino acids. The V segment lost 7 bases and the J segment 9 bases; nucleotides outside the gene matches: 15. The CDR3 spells CASTPIRDRGICEQFF. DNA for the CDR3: TGCGCCAGCACCCCTATCCGGGACAGGGGTATTTGTGAGCAGTTCTTC.

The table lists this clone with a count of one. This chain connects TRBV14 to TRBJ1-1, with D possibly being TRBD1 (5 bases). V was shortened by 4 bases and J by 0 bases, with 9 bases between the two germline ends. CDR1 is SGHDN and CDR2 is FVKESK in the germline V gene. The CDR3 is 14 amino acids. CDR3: CASSLPGMNTEAFF. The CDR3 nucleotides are TGTGCCAGCAGCCTACCAGGGATGAACACTGAAGCTTTCTTT.

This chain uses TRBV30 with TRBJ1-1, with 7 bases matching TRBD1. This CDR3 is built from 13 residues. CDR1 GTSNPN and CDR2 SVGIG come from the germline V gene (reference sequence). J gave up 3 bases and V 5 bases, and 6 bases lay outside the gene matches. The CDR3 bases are TGTGCCTGGTCACAGGGGATCCACACTGAAGCTTTCTTT. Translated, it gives CAWSQGIHTEAFF.

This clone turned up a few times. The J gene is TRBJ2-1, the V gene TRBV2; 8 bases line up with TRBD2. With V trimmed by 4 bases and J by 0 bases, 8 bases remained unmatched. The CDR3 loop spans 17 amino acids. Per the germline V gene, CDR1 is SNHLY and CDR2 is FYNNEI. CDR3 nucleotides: TGTGCCAGCAGTGTTGAGCGGGAGTTCCCCTCCTACAATGAGCAGTTCTTC. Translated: CASSVEREFPSYNEQFF.

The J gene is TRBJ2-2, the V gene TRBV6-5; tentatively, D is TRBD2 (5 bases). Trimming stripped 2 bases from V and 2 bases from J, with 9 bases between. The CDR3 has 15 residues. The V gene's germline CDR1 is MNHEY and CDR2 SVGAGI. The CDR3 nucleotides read TGTGCCAGCAGTTACAAGGGAGTTAACACCGGGGAGCTGTTTTTT. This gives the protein CASSYKGVNTGELFF.

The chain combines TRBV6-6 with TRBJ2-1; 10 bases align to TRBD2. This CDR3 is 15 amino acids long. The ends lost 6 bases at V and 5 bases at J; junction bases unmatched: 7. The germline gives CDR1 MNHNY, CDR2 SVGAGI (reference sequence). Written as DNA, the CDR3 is TGTGCCAGCAGGCTACTAGCGGGAACTAACAATGAGCAGTTCTTC. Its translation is CASRLLAGTNNEQFF.

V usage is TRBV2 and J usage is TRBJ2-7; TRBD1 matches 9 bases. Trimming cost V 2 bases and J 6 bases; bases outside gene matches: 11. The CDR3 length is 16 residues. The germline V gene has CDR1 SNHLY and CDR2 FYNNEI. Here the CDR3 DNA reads TGTGCCAGCAGTGAACTTGCCCCGGGACAGGGAAGCGAGCAGTACTTC. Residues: CASSELAPGQGSEQYF.

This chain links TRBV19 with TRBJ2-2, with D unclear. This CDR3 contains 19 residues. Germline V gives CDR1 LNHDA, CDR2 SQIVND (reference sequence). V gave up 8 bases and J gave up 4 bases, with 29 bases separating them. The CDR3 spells CASCAPTDFGYLGTGELFF. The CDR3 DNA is TGTGCCAGTTGTGCACCAACTGACTTTGGTTACTTAGGCACCGGGGAGCTGTTTTTT. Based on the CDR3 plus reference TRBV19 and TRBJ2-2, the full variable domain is DGGITQSPKYLFRKEGQNVTLSCEQNLNHDAMYWYRQDPGQGLRLIYYSQIVNDFQKGDIAEGYSVSREKKESFPLTVTSAQKNPTAFYLCASCAPTDFGYLGTGELFFGEGSRLTVL.

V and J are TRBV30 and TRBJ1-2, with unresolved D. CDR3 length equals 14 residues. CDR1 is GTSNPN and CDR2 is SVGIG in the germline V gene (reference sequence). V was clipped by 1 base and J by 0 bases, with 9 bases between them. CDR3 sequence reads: CAWSGVSANYGYTF. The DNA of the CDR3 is TGTGCCTGGAGTGGAGTCAGCGCTAACTATGGCTACACCTTC.

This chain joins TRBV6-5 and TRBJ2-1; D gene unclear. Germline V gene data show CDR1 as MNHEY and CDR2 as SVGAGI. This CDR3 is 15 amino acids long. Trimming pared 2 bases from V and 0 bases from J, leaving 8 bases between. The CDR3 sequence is CASSYVFSSYNEQFF. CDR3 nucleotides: TGTGCCAGCAGTTACGTATTTAGCTCCTACAATGAGCAGTTCTTC.

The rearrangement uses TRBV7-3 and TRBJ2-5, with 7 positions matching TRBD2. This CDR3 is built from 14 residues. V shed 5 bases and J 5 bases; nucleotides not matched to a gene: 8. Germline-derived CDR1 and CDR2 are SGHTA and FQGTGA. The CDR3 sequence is CASSPAGRRETQYF. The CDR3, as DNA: TGTGCCAGCAGCCCAGCCGGGAGGCGGGAGACCCAGTACTTC. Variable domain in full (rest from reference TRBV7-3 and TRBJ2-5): GAGVSQTPSNKVTEKGKYVELRCDPISGHTALYWYRQSLGQGPEFLIYFQGTGAADDSGLPNDRFFAVRPEGSVSTLKIQRTERGDSAVYLCASSPAGRRETQYFGPGTRLLVL.